The text below deals with one TCR beta chain. This sample was taken from a study of long-term antiretroviral therapy in people with HIV. Survey-level immunoSEQ v3.0 assays were run. Sequencing was performed with immunoSEQ multiplex PCR; in TCRdb, only in-frame clones are kept and a portion is missing. Of 20,000 to 30,000 clones in the sample, roughly 85% were seen once. There are 13 residues in the CDR3. Between the trimmed V and J ends, which lost 1 base and 6 bases, there was a span of 13 bases. Per germline, CDR1 GTSNPN and CDR2 SVGIG (reference sequence). Sequencing used unsorted PBMCs, obtained 2.3 years after starting antiretroviral therapy. This clonotype was sampled from a man aged 40-49 years with HIV. This chain links TRBV30 with TRBJ2-7; no firm D call. CDR3 DNA sequence: TGTGCCTGGAGTGAAGGACCCCCTAGCGAGCAGTACTTC. Encoded protein: CAWSEGPPSEQYF.